This T cell receptor (beta chain) emerged from a study of T cell clonality in common variable immunodeficiency. This clone was observed a few times. Its antigen is not known. The read is 3 residues too short to cover the CDR3 end, so that end is filled in from the germline J gene. With 3 bases removed from V and 5 bases from J, the gap between germline ends came to 13 bases. The germline gives CDR1 MNHEY, CDR2 SVGEGT. This CDR3 contains 14 residues. CVID meant reduced serum IgG, IgA and/or IgM plus specific antibody deficiency. Most patients and controls had Caucasian heritage. Whole-study results and caveats: CVID subjects shared fewer TCRbeta clones than healthy controls did. Common variable immunodeficiency TCR beta sequences reportedly had fewer deletions and N-nucleotide insertions.

Data came from immunoSEQ multiplex PCR; TCRdb stores just in-frame clones and leaves some out. The sample shows around 17,000 clones, none of them appearing just once. The chain recombines TRBV6-2 or TRBV6-3 with TRBJ1-1, with D maybe TRBD1 (5 bases). The clonotype originates from a human donor with common variable immunodeficiency. The sequenced sample was peripheral blood mononuclear cells. CDR3 DNA (partial): TGTGCCAGCAGTTATCAGGAGGGGAAGACTGAA. It is translated as CASSYQEGKTE. The CDR3 in full is CASSYQEGKTEAFF.